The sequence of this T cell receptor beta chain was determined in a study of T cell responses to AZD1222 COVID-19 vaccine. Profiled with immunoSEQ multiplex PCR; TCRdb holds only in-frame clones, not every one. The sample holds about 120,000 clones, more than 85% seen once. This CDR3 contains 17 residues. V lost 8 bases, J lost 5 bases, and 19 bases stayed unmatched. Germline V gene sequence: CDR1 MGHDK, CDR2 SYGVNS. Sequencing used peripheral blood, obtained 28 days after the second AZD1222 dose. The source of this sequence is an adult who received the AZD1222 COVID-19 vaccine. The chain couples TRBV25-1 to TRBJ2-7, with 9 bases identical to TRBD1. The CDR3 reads CASSEGGQGARGNEQYF. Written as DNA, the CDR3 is TGTGCCAGCTCGGAGGGGGGACAGGGTGCGAGAGGAAACGAGCAGTACTTC.